These 8 T cell receptor beta chains were sequenced from one sample in a study of blood T cell repertoires in COVID-19. TCRdb's table, derived via immunoSEQ multiplex PCR, lists solely in-frame clones and lacks some. The sample holds more than 300,000 clones, 80% to 85% seen once. Sequencing was done on a sample of PBMCs or T cells enriched from blood (not recorded which). These receptors all come from a woman between 45 and 60 years old who had recovered from COVID-19.

The chain is built from TRBV5-1 and TRBJ2-3; TRBD1 aligns across 9 bases. The CDR3 sequence is 16 residues long. Germline assignment: CDR1 SGHRS and CDR2 YFSETQ. After removal of 5 bases from V and 4 bases from J, the junction contained 11 bases not matched to a gene. CDR3 region: CASSREGQGYSDTQYF. DNA for the CDR3: TGCGCCAGCAGTCGCGAAGGACAGGGGTATTCAGATACGCAGTATTTT.

This rearrangement joins TRBV9 to TRBJ1-2; D unresolved. V shed 0 bases and J shed 8 bases, with 14 bases lying between them. The CDR3 is 14 amino acids. CDR1 SGDLS and CDR2 YYNGEE come from the germline V gene. The CDR3 reads CASSVDSTYGGYTF. The CDR3 bases are TGTGCCAGCAGCGTAGACTCAACGTACGGGGGCTACACCTTC.

This clone was detected only a few times. For the CDR3, the DNA is TGTGCCAGTAGCCCCAAGACCGGACAGGGCCTACGGTATGGCTACACCTTC. This gives the protein CASSPKTGQGLRYGYTF. V and J are TRBV19 and TRBJ1-2, with TRBD1 identical over 8 bases. The CDR3 sequence is 17 residues long. CDR1 is LNHDA and CDR2 is SQIVND in the germline V gene (reference sequence). J lost 5 bases, V lost 6 bases, and 17 bases had no gene match. Looking up the rest from reference TRBV19 and TRBJ1-2 gives the full variable domain: DGGITQSPKYLFRKEGQNVTLSCEQNLNHDAMYWYRQDPGQGLRLIYYSQIVNDFQKGDIAEGYSVSREKKESFPLTVTSAQKNPTAFYLCASSPKTGQGLRYGYTFGSGTRLTVV.

This chain joins TRBV6-5 and TRBJ1-6; 9 nucleotides align to TRBD1. CDR1 MNHEY and CDR2 SVGAGI come from the germline V gene. Germline trimming cut 7 bases from V and 11 bases from J; bases unmatched to any gene: 12. The CDR3 loop spans 15 amino acids. CDR3: CASTLFRDRVTPLHF. CDR3 DNA sequence: TGTGCCAGCACTCTCTTCCGGGACAGGGTGACACCCCTCCACTTT.

V is TRBV6-2 or TRBV6-3 and J is TRBJ2-5; 8 bases are a match to TRBD1. Germline assignment: CDR1 MNHEY and CDR2 SVGEGT. The CDR3 has 16 amino acids. The ends lost 5 bases at V and 4 bases at J; junction bases unmatched: 12. The CDR3 sequence: CASSRYGQGPGETQYF. The CDR3 region has the DNA TGTGCCAGCAGTAGATATGGACAGGGCCCGGGAGAGACCCAGTACTTC.

The chain employs TRBV5-3 and TRBJ2-3; no clear D gene. TRBV5-3 is known as an ORF, though its function is uncertain. The CDR3 covers 14 residues. V was clipped by 4 bases and J by 4 bases, with 13 bases between them. The CDR3 here is CARSEVTAPDTQYF. The DNA of the CDR3 is TGTGCCAGAAGCGAGGTAACGGCCCCAGATACGCAGTATTTT.

The V and J genes are TRBV29-1 and TRBJ1-1; 8 bases match TRBD1. Losses at the gene ends were 6 bases for V and 0 bases for J; bases not matched to a gene: 12. The germline V gene encodes CDR1 SQVTM and CDR2 ANQGSEA. The CDR3 runs 16 residues. The CDR3 reads CSVRPGQANLNTEAFF. CDR3 sequence (DNA): TGCAGCGTGAGACCGGGACAGGCAAATCTGAACACTGAAGCTTTCTTT.

The J gene is TRBJ2-7, the V gene TRBV5-1; 8 bases align to TRBD2. Unmatched junction bases numbered 7, after V lost 0 bases and J lost 5 bases. This CDR3 has 15 amino acids. CDR1 is SGHRS, CDR2 YFSETQ, per germline. CDR3 DNA: TGCGCCAGCAGCTTGGCGGGGGGGCAGGGCCACGAGCAGTACTTC. As protein: CASSLAGGQGHEQYF.